This T cell receptor beta chain was captured by sequencing in a study of vaccination effects on CD4 cells after COVID-19. General study points: The authors studied few convalescent patients and collected no early post-infection timepoints.

Trimming took 5 bases from V and 2 from J, leaving 12 bases between them. Germline loops: CDR1 MNHNY, CDR2 SVGAGI (reference sequence). The CDR3 has 14 residues. Assay: immunoSEQ multiplex PCR; the TCRdb copy retains only in-frame clones and omits some. The table shows more than 25,000 clones, with 75% to 90% occurring only once. For this clone: Its antigen is not identified.

Antigen-specific CD4+ T cells expanded by the ViraFEST assay with viral peptide pools were then sequenced. Scientists isolated CD4+ T cells after a roughly ten-day culture period ended. Participants each got two BNT162b2 or mRNA-1273 vaccine doses. Source: CD4+ T cells from PBMCs cultured with SARS-CoV-2 spike peptides, taken after COVID-19 vaccination. V and J are TRBV6-6 and TRBJ1-2; TRBD1 is a possible D gene (5 bases). This sequence was found in a human donor who received a COVID-19 vaccine. Some clones in this sample may be carry-over from other donors' samples. In DNA, the CDR3 is TGTGCCAGCAGTACCCCCGACAGAAACTATGGCTACACCTTC. Translation: CASSTPDRNYGYTF.